The entry that follows covers one TCR beta chain sequence. The data were produced by immunoSEQ multiplex PCR, yet TCRdb's version contains in-frame clones alone and is incomplete. The sample yields about 28,000 clones, 89% seen once. The data belong to a study of T cell changes during pregnancy in multiple sclerosis. CDR3 length equals 14 residues. CDR1 and CDR2 (germline): WNHNN, SYGVQD (reference sequence). V trimming: 0 bases; J trimming: 3 bases; junction bases outside the gene matches: 2. The source was CD4+ T cells from peripheral blood mononuclear cells, collected in the second trimester of pregnancy. The V call is TRBV10-1, the J call TRBJ2-7, with 7 positions matching TRBD1. This clonotype was sampled from a female donor with multiple sclerosis, enrolled in a pregnancy study. The chain's CDR3 is CASSESGQSYEQYF. CDR3 coding DNA: TGCGCCAGCAGTGAGTCGGGACAGAGCTACGAGCAGTACTTC.